In this sample, the clone carrying this T cell receptor (beta chain) turned up a few times. Its antigen is unknown. The sample belongs to a study of blood T cells in healthy people across ages. Findings and limits, study-wide: The fall in TCR beta diversity per million T cells was roughly linear with age.

Trimming removed 1 base at V and 3 bases at J, with 15 bases between. From germline, CDR1 is DFQATT and CDR2 SNEGSKA (reference sequence). The CDR3 covers 15 residues. Sample-barcoded 5' priming and a J-beta primer mix drove a second PCR of roughly 6 to 12 cycles. Each cDNA molecule was tagged by a template-switch adaptor that had 12 random nucleotides. MiXCR was run by TCRdb on the 5' RACE reads, yielding one entry per CDR3 protein. Of 790,000 or so distinct CDR3 sequences listed, 56% are singletons. Donors gave roughly 10 milliliters of peripheral blood apiece. Sequenced: blood. This chain uses TRBV20-1 with TRBJ1-2, with D tentatively TRBD1 (5 bases). The TCR comes from a middle-aged man in good health. DNA of the CDR3: TGCAGTGCTAGAGTGGCAGGGTTTAGTGACTATGGCTACACCTTC. This codes for CSARVAGFSDYGYTF.